The next 21 T cell receptor beta chains were all read from a single sample in a study of a mutant IDH1 vaccine in newly diagnosed glioma. Method: immunoSEQ multiplex PCR; TCRdb's copy keeps in-frame clones and lacks some. The sample lists fewer than 40,000 clones; 78% were seen once. Their target antigens are unknown. Time point described: week 5, during vaccination. Every single dose of the vaccine, 300 ug of mutant IDH1 20-mer peptide, came with topical imiquimod. The sample consisted of PBMCs, taken from a glioma patient whose treatment included an IDH1 peptide vaccine. The receptors derive from a man between 40 and 49 years old with glioma.

This clone was seen more than once but under ten times. The chain links TRBV6-1 to TRBJ2-7; 9 nucleotides align to TRBD1. Germline assignment: CDR1 MNHNS and CDR2 SASEGT. Unmatched junction bases numbered 9, after V lost 8 bases and J lost 4 bases. This CDR3 has 14 residues. The CDR3 DNA reads TGTGCCAGCGGCGGAGACAGGGGGGGATACGAGCAGTACTTC. Its translation: CASGGDRGGYEQYF.

The chain joins TRBV5-1 to TRBJ2-7; TRBD1 matches at 9 bases. CDR1 is SGHRS and CDR2 is YFSETQ in the germline V gene. This CDR3 spans 14 amino acids. V trimming: 7 bases; J trimming: 4 bases; junction bases outside the gene matches: 9. The CDR3 bases are TGCGCCAGCCGCACCGGGACAGGGACGTACGAGCAGTACTTC. It encodes CASRTGTGTYEQYF. Using reference TRBV5-1 and TRBJ2-7 for the parts outside the CDR3, the full variable domain is KAGVTQTPRYLIKTRGQQVTLSCSPISGHRSVSWYQQTPGQGLQFLFEYFSETQRNKGNFPGRFSGRQFSNSRSEMNVSTLELGDSALYLCASRTGTGTYEQYFGPGTRLTVT.

The chain uses TRBV21-1 and TRBJ1-6. TRBV21-1 is reported as a pseudogene. The CDR3 contains 16 residues. Here the CDR3 DNA reads TGTGCTACAGCAGAGGAGGAGGCACACTATAATTCACCCCTCCACTTT. This codes for CATAEEEAHYNSPLHF.

The CDR3 spells CASSLEGGLLSPLHF. The DNA of the CDR3 is TGTGCCAGTAGTCTTGAAGGGGGCCTTCTGTCACCCCTCCACTTT. This chain links TRBV19 with TRBJ1-6, with 7 bases aligning to TRBD1. The V and J ends lost 5 bases and 10 bases, in that order; junction bases with no gene match: 11. The CDR3 extends over 15 amino acids. Germline CDR1 is LNHDA and CDR2 is SQIVND (reference sequence).

The chain recombines TRBV13 with TRBJ1-2; tentative D call: TRBD1 (5 bases). Trimming pared 2 bases from V and 4 bases from J, leaving 11 bases between. Germline CDR1 and CDR2: PRHDT and FYEKMQ (reference sequence). The CDR3 is 14 amino acids. The CDR3 nucleotides read TGTGCCAGCAGCTTAACAGGCGGCAGCTATGGCTACACCTTC. Translation gives CASSLTGGSYGYTF. The variable domain in full, with the rest retrieved from reference TRBV13 and TRBJ1-2, is AAGVIQSPRHLIKEKRETATLKCYPIPRHDTVYWYQQGPGQDPQFLISFYEKMQSDKGSIPDRFSAQQFSDYHSELNMSSLELGDSALYFCASSLTGGSYGYTFGSGTRLTVV.

V is TRBV5-1 and J is TRBJ2-5, with TRBD1 identical over 7 bases. The trim removed 4 bases at V and 1 base at J, leaving 4 bases unmatched. The CDR3 consists of 14 residues. CDR1 SGHRS and CDR2 YFSETQ come from the germline V gene. CDR3 sequence (DNA): TGCGCCAGCAGCCTATCAGGGGGCCAAGAGACCCAGTACTTC. Its protein is CASSLSGGQETQYF.

In DNA, the CDR3 is TGTGCCAGCAGTTCCATGGGGACAGGGGGGAGTTACGAGCAGTACTTC. It translates to CASSSMGTGGSYEQYF. The V call is TRBV6-6, the J call TRBJ2-7, with 11 bases aligning to TRBD1. In germline, CDR1 is MNHNY, CDR2 SVGAGI (reference sequence). The CDR3 covers 16 residues. After removal of 4 bases from V and 4 bases from J, the junction contained 9 bases not matched to a gene.

This chain joins TRBV19 and TRBJ1-6, with D possibly matching TRBD1 (6 bases). The V and J ends lost 3 bases and 10 bases respectively, with 10 bases between them. The CDR3 contains 13 residues. Germline V lookup: CDR1 LNHDA, CDR2 SQIVND (reference sequence). The CDR3 loop reads CASSISGDSPLHF. The CDR3 coding sequence is TGTGCCAGTAGTATCTCAGGGGACTCACCCCTCCACTTT.

The chain uses TRBV7-9 and TRBJ2-7; unclear D gene. Trimming shortened V by 3 bases and J by 2 bases, and 11 bases separated the two germline ends. Germline CDR1 SEHNR, CDR2 FQNEAQ (reference sequence). This CDR3 has 14 amino acids. Here the CDR3 DNA reads TGTGCCAGCAGCTTTTCACGGCTGGCCTACGAGCAGTACTTC. Amino acids: CASSFSRLAYEQYF.

The chain combines TRBV5-4 with TRBJ2-7, with D perhaps matching TRBD1 or TRBD2 (5 bases each). The CDR3 has 13 amino acids. CDR1 is SGHNT and CDR2 is YYREEE in the germline V gene (reference sequence). V lost 5 bases and J 6 bases, leaving 15 bases between the germline ends. CDR3 DNA sequence: TGTGCCAGCAGAGGGACGGGGTCGGGCGAGCAGTACTTC. Its protein is CASRGTGSGEQYF.

The J gene is TRBJ1-4, the V gene TRBV19, with D tentatively TRBD1 (5 bases). V gave up 5 bases and J gave up 8 bases, with 18 bases separating them. Germline V lookup: CDR1 LNHDA, CDR2 SQIVND (reference sequence). The CDR3 loop spans 15 amino acids. DNA of the CDR3: TGTGCCAGTAGTTCCGGGACGGGAGTTAGAGAAAAACTGTTTTTT. As protein: CASSSGTGVREKLFF.

About this clone: Other DNA sequences within the sample encode an identical CDR3. The rearrangement uses TRBV18 and TRBJ1-1; TRBD1 matches at 7 bases. Trimming removed 4 bases from V and 5 bases from J; junction bases left unmatched: 4. The CDR3 totals 13 residues. Germline CDR1 and CDR2: KGHSH and LQKENI. The CDR3 region is CASSQGARTEAFF. In DNA, the CDR3 is TGTGCCAGCTCACAGGGGGCCAGGACTGAAGCTTTCTTT. The entire variable domain, with the rest obtained from reference TRBV18 and TRBJ1-1, is as follows: NAGVMQNPRHLVRRRGQEARLRCSPMKGHSHVYWYRQLPEEGLKFMVYLQKENIIDESGMPKERFSAEFPKEGPSILRIQQVVRGDSAAYFCASSQGARTEAFFGQGTRLTVV.

This clone showed up just a few times. The chain links TRBV12-5 to TRBJ2-7; 15 bases map to TRBD2. Germline CDR1 is LGHNT and CDR2 is FRNRAP. This CDR3 has 17 amino acids. V shed 6 bases, J shed 0 bases, and the junction held 6 bases outside the gene matches. CDR3 sequence (DNA): TGTGCTAGTGGAGCCGGGACTAGCGGGGGGTTCTCCTACGAGCAGTACTTC. This gives the protein CASGAGTSGGFSYEQYF.

The V gene is TRBV6-1, the J gene TRBJ1-1, with D unresolved. The CDR3 is 11 residues long. CDR1 is MNHNS and CDR2 is SASEGT in the germline V gene. The V end lost 7 bases, the J end lost 7 bases, and 10 bases lay between the germline ends. CDR3 amino acids: CASTEGFEAFF. CDR3 sequence (DNA): TGTGCCAGCACCGAGGGTTTTGAAGCTTTCTTT.

This clone appeared once. V gene TRBV11-3 combines with J gene TRBJ2-7, with D perhaps TRBD2 (7 bases). Trimming removed 1 base from V and 2 bases from J, with 12 bases in between. CDR1 is SGHNT and CDR2 is YENEEA in the germline V gene. The CDR3 has 15 amino acids. The CDR3 is CASSLAGGPAYEQYF. DNA of the CDR3: TGTGCCAGCAGCTTAGCCGGGGGGCCCGCCTACGAGCAGTACTTC.

The chain employs TRBV5-6 and TRBJ1-2; D unclear. The germline V gene encodes CDR1 SGHDT and CDR2 YYEEEE. The ends were cut back, 6 bases at V and 3 bases at J, with 15 bases in the middle. This CDR3 is built from 14 residues. The CDR3 reads CASTRAGSHYGYTF. The CDR3 DNA sequence: TGTGCCAGCACACGTGCCGGATCACACTATGGCTACACCTTC.

The chain links TRBV5-8 to TRBJ1-6, with D maybe TRBD1 (6 bases). V lost 1 base and J lost 10, with 15 bases in between. This CDR3 region has 15 residues. The germline V gene has CDR1 SGHTS and CDR2 YDEGEE. The CDR3 here is CASSLMGAEISPLHF. The CDR3 DNA sequence: TGTGCCAGCAGCTTGATGGGGGCAGAGATCTCACCCCTCCACTTT.

Notes on this clone: The junction departs from the called germline gene at one end, perhaps through a read error. The V and J genes are TRBV7-7 and TRBJ2-5; D perhaps matches TRBD2 (5 bases). Germline V lookup: CDR1 SSHAT, CDR2 FNYEAQ (reference sequence). CDR3 length: 14 amino acids. CDR3 nucleotide sequence: TGTGCTAGCAGCTTAGGTGGTCGGGGAGAGACCCAGTACTTC. Protein product: CASSLGGRGETQYF.

The V gene is TRBV5-6, the J gene TRBJ2-3; TRBD1 agrees at 8 bases. CDR1 and CDR2 from the germline V gene are SGHDT and YYEEEE. With 5 bases clipped from V and 5 bases from J, the junction kept 7 bases outside the gene matches. The CDR3 has 14 amino acids. Here the CDR3 reads CASSDRGGGDTQYF. The CDR3 DNA is TGTGCCAGCAGTGACAGGGGCGGAGGAGATACGCAGTATTTT.

This clone showed up just a few times. The rearrangement uses TRBV9 and TRBJ1-1; 9 bases fit TRBD1. With 0 bases clipped from V and 1 base from J, the junction kept 10 bases outside the gene matches. The CDR3 length is 18 residues. Looked up from germline, CDR1 is SGDLS and CDR2 is YYNGEE. The CDR3 loop is CASSVVGKTGGGNTEAFF. The CDR3 coding sequence is TGTGCCAGCAGCGTAGTGGGGAAAACAGGGGGCGGGAACACTGAAGCTTTCTTT. The whole variable domain, remainder taken from reference TRBV9 and TRBJ1-1, is DSGVTQTPKHLITATGQRVTLRCSPRSGDLSVYWYQQSLDQGLQFLIQYYNGEERAKGNILERFSAQQFPDLHSELNLSSLELGDSALYFCASSVVGKTGGGNTEAFFGQGTRLTVV.

J is TRBJ2-5 and V is TRBV7-2, with D unclear. Trimming left V 1 base short and J 2 bases short, with 8 bases between. CDR1 and CDR2 (germline): SGHTA, FQGNSA. The CDR3 covers 14 residues. The CDR3 reads CASSLVAAQETQYF. In nucleotides, the CDR3 is TGTGCCAGCAGCTTAGTCGCTGCTCAAGAGACCCAGTACTTC. Variable domain in full (rest from reference TRBV7-2 and TRBJ2-5): GAGVSQSPSNKVTEKGKDVELRCDPISGHTALYWYRQSLGQGLEFLIYFQGNSAPDKSGLPSDRFSAERTGGSVSTLTIQRTQQEDSAVYLCASSLVAAQETQYFGPGTRLLVL.